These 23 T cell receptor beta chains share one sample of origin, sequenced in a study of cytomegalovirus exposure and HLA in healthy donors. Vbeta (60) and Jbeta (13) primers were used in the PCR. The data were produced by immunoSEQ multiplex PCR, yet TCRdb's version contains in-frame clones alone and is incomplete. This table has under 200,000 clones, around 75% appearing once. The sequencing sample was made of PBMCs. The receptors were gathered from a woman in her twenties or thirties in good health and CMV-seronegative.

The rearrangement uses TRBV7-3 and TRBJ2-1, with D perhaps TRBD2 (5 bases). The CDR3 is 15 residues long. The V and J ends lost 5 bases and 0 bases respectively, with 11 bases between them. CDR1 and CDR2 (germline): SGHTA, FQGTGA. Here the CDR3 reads CASSPGGSSYNEQFF. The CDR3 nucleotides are TGTGCCAGCAGCCCCGGTGGGAGCTCCTACAATGAGCAGTTCTTC.

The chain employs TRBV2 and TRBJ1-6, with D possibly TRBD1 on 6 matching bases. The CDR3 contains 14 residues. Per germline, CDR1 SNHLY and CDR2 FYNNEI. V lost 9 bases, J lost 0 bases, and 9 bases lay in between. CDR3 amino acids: CASKDSSYNSPLHF. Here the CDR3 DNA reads TGTGCCAGTAAGGACAGCTCCTATAATTCACCCCTCCACTTT. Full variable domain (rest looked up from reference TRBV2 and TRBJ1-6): EPEVTQTPSHQVTQMGQEVILRCVPISNHLYFYWYRQILGQKVEFLVSFYNNEISEKSEIFDDQFSVERPDGSNFTLKIRSTKLEDSAMYFCASKDSSYNSPLHFGNGTRLTVT.

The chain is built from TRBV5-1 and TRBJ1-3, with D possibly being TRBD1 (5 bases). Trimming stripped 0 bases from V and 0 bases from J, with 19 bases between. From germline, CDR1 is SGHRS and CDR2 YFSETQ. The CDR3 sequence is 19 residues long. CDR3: CASSLEAPGGLLSGNTIYF. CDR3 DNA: TGCGCCAGCAGCTTGGAGGCGCCGGGGGGACTACTCTCTGGAAACACCATATATTTT.

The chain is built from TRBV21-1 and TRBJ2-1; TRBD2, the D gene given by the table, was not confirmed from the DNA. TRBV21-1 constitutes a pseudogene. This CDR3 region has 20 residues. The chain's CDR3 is CASSVTGTSGTPLPYNEQFF. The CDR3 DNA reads TGTGCCAGCAGCGTCACCGGGACTAGCGGGACTCCACTCCCTTACAATGAGCAGTTCTTC.

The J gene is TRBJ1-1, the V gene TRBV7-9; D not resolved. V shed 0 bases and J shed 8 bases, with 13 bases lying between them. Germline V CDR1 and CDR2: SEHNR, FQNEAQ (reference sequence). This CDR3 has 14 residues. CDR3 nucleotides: TGTGCCAGCAGCTTAGCGGTGCGGGAGCACGAAGCTTTCTTT. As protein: CASSLAVREHEAFF. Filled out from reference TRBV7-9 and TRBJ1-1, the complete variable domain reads DTGVSQNPRHKITKRGQNVTFRCDPISEHNRLYWYRQTLGQGPEFLTYFQNEAQLEKSRLLSDRFSAERPKGSFSTLEIQRTEQGDSAMYLCASSLAVREHEAFFGQGTRLTVV.

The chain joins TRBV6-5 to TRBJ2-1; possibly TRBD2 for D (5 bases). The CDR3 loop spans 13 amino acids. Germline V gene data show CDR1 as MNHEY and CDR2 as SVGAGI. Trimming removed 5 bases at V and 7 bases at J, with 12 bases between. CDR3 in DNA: TGTGCCAGCAGTCCCAAACTAGAGAATGAGCAGTTCTTC. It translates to CASSPKLENEQFF.

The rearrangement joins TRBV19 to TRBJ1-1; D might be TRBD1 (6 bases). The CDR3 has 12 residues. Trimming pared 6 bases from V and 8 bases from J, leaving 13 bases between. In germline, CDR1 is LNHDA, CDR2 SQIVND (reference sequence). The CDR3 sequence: CASSQGQIEAFF. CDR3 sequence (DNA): TGTGCCAGTAGCCAAGGACAGATCGAAGCTTTCTTT.

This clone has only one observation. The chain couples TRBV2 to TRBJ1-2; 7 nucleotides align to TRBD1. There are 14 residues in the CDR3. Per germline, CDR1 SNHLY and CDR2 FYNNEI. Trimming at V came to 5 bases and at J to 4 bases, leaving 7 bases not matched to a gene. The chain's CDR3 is CASSPGTAFYGYTF. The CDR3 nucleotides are TGTGCCAGCAGTCCCGGGACAGCATTCTATGGCTACACCTTC.

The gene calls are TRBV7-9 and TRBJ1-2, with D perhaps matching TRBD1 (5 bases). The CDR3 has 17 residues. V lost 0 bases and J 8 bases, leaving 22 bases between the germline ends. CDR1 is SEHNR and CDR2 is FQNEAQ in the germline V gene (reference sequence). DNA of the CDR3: TGTGCCAGCAGCTTAGCGCTCTCTCCGGTATATGGGGGGGGCTACACCTTC. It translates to CASSLALSPVYGGGYTF.

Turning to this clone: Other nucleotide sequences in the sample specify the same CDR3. The CDR3 region is CASSRSGGADTQYF. The CDR3 DNA sequence: TGTGCCAGCTCCCGGAGCGGGGGGGCAGATACGCAGTATTTT. The J gene is TRBJ2-3, the V gene TRBV7-3; 10 positions agree with TRBD2. J gave up 4 bases and V 8 bases, and 6 bases lay outside the gene matches. Germline V gene lookup returns CDR1 SGHTA and CDR2 FQGTGA. There are 14 residues in the CDR3.

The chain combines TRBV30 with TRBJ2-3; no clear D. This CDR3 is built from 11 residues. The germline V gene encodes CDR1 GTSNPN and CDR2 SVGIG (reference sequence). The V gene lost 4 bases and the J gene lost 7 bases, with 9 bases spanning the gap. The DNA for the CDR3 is TGTGCCTGGAACGACATAAATACGCAGTATTTT. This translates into CAWNDINTQYF.

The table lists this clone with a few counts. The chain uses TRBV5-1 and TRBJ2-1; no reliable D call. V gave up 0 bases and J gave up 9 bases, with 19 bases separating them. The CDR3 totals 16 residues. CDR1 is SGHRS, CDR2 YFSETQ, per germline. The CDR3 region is CASSLETLPDGGEQFF. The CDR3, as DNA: TGCGCCAGCAGCTTGGAAACCCTCCCAGACGGCGGTGAGCAGTTCTTC.

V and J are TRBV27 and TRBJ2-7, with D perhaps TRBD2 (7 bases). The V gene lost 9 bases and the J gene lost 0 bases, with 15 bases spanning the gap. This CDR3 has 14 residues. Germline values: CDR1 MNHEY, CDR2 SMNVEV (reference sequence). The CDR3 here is CASRWGGGSYEQYF. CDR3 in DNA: TGTGCCAGTCGGTGGGGGGGCGGCTCCTACGAGCAGTACTTC.

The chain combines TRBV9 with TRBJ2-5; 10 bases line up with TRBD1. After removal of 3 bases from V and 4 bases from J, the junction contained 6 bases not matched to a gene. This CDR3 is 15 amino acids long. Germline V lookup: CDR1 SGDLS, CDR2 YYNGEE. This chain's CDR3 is CASSAGTGVGETQYF. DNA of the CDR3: TGTGCCAGCAGCGCGGGGACAGGGGTAGGAGAGACCCAGTACTTC.

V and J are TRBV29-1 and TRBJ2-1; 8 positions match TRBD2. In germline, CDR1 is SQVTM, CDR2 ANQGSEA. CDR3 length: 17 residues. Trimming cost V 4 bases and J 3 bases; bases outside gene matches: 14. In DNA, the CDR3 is TGCAGCGTTGTAACGGGAGGGCCGGGGGGCTACTACAATGAGCAGTTCTTC. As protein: CSVVTGGPGGYYNEQFF.

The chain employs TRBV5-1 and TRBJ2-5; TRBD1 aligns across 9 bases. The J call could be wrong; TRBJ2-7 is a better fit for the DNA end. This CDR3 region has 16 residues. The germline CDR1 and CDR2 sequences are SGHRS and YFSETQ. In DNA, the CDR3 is TGCGCCAGCAGCTTAAAGGCTGGGACAGGGCTCTACGAGCAGTACTTC. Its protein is CASSLKAGTGLYEQYF.

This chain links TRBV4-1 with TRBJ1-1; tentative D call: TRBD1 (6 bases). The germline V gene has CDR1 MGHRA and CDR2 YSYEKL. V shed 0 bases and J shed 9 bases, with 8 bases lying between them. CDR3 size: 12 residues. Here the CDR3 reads CASSQDRGKAFF. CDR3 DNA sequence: TGCGCCAGCAGCCAAGACAGGGGCAAAGCTTTCTTT.

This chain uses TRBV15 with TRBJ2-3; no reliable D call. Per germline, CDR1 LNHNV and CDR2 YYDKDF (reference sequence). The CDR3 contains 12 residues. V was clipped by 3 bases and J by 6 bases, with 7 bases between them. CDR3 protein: CATSRYGDTQYF. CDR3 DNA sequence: TGTGCCACCAGCAGGTACGGGGATACGCAGTATTTT.

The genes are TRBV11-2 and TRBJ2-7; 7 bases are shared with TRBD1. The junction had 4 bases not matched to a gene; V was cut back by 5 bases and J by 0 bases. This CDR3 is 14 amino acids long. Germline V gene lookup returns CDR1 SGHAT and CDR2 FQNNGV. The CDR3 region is CASSATGSSYEQYF. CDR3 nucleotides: TGTGCCAGCAGCGCGACAGGGAGCTCCTACGAGCAGTACTTC.

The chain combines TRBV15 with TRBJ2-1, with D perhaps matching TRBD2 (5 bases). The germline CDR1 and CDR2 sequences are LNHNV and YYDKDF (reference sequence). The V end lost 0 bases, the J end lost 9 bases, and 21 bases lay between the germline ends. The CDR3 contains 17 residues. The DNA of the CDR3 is TGTGCCACCAGCAGAGATTCCTCCCGGACTGGGGTTTTTGAGCAGTTCTTC. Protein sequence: CATSRDSSRTGVFEQFF.

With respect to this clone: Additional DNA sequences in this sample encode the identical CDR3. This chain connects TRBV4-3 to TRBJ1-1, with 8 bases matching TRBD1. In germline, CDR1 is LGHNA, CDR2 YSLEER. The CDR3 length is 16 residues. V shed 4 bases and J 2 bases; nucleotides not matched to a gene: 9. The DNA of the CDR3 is TGCGCCAGCAGCCGAACTACCGGGACAGGTAACACTGAAGCTTTCTTT. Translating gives CASSRTTGTGNTEAFF.

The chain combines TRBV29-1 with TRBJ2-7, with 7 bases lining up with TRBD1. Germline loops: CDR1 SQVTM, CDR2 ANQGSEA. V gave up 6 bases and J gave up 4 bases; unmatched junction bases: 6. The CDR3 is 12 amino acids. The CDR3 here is CSVVGGKYEQYF. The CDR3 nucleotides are TGCAGCGTCGTAGGGGGCAAATACGAGCAGTACTTC.

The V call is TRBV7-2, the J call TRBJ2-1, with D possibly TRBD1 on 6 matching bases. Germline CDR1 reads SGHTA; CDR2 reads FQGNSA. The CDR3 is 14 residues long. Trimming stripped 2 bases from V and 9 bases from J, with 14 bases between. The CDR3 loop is CASSLKSGGVEQFF. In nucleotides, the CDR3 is TGTGCCAGCAGCTTAAAGAGTGGGGGCGTTGAGCAGTTCTTC.